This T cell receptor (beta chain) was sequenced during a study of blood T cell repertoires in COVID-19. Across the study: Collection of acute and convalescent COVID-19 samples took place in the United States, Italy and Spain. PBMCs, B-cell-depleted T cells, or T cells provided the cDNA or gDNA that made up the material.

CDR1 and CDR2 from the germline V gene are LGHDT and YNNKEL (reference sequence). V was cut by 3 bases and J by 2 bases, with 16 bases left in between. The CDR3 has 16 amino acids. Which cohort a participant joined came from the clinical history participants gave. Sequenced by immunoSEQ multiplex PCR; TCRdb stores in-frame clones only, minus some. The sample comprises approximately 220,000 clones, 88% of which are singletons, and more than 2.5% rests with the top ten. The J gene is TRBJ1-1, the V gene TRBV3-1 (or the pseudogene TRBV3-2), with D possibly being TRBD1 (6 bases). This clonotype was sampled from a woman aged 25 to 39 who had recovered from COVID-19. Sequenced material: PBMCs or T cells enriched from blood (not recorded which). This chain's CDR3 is CASSHRGRRRNTEAFF. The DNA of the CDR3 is TGTGCCAGCAGCCACAGGGGCAGGCGGAGAAACACTGAAGCTTTCTTT.